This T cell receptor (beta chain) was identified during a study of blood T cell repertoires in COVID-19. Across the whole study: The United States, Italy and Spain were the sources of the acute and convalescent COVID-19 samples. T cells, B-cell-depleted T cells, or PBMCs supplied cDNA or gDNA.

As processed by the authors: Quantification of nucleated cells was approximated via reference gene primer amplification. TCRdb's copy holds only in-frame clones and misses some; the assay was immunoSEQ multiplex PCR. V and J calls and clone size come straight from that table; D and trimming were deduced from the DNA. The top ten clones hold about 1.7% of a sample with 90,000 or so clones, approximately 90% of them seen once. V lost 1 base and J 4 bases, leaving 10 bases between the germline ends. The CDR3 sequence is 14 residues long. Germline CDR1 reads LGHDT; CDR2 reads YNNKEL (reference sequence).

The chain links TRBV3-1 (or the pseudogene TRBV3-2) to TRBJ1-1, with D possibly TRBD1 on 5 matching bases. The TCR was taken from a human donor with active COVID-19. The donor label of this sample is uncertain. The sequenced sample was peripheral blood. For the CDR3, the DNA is TGTGCCAGCAGCCAAGTCCCAGGGCCCACTGAAGCTTTCTTT. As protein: CASSQVPGPTEAFF.